Below are 32 T cell receptor beta chains sequenced from a single sample in a study of T cells in Graves' hyperthyroidism and ophthalmopathy. RNA transcripts provided the source from which TCR beta CDR3 regions were amplified. A set of HTBI primers served as the primers for a first-round RT-PCR of the TCR CDR3. Using its own MiXCR run on the multiplex PCR reads, TCRdb lists one record per CDR3 protein. The data show some 620,000 distinct CDR3 sequences, roughly 16% seen once. Sequenced sample: blood. Source of these receptors: a woman in her thirties with Graves' hyperthyroidism.

The rearrangement joins TRBV20-1 to TRBJ1-3; D not certain. This CDR3 has 13 amino acids. CDR1 DFQATT and CDR2 SNEGSKA come from the germline V gene (reference sequence). V was shortened by 6 bases and J by 2 bases, with 11 bases between the two germline ends. CDR3 loop: CSARREAGNTIYF. The CDR3 DNA follows: TGCAGTGCCCGCCGGGAAGCTGGAAACACCATATATTTT.

This clonotype was recorded at least ten times. This chain joins TRBV5-1 and TRBJ2-1; D gene unclear. The CDR3 has 15 residues. V was trimmed by 0 bases and J by 5 bases, leaving 12 bases between them. Per the germline V gene, CDR1 is SGHRS and CDR2 is YFSETQ. The CDR3 bases are TGCGCCAGCAGCTTGGGGGAAGCCTGGGACAATGAGCAGTTCTTC. Amino acid sequence: CASSLGEAWDNEQFF.

The rearrangement links TRBV9 to TRBJ2-7, with 7 bases aligning to TRBD1. J was trimmed by 2 bases and V by 2 bases; bases with no gene match: 7. The CDR3 has 15 amino acids. In germline, CDR1 is SGDLS, CDR2 YYNGEE. The CDR3: CASSVLGDRTYEQYF. In DNA form, the CDR3 reads TGTGCCAGCAGCGTGCTAGGGGACAGAACCTACGAGCAGTACTTC.

This clonotype was seen ten or more times. The chain links TRBV7-8 to TRBJ1-2; 12 bases are shared with TRBD1. The germline CDR1 and CDR2 sequences are SGHVS and FQNEAQ. The V gene end was trimmed by 3 bases and the J gene end by 2 bases; junction bases not matched to a gene: 1. The CDR3 is made up of 15 amino acids. The CDR3 here is CASSFGTGGNYGYTF. For the CDR3, the DNA is TGTGCCAGCAGCTTTGGGACAGGGGGCAACTATGGCTACACCTTC. Filled out from reference TRBV7-8 and TRBJ1-2, the complete variable domain reads GAGVSQSPRYKVAKRGQDVALRCDPISGHVSLFWYQQALGQGPEFLTYFQNEAQLDKSGLPSDRFFAERPEGSVSTLKIQRTQQEDSAVYLCASSFGTGGNYGYTFGSGTRLTVV.

This clonotype was seen a few times. J is TRBJ2-2 and V is TRBV28, with 7 bases matching TRBD2. Germline CDR1 is MDHEN and CDR2 is SYDVKM. The junction had 4 bases not matched to a gene; V was cut back by 5 bases and J by 7 bases. The CDR3 spans 13 residues. CDR3 loop: CASSPRTSGELFF. As DNA, the CDR3 is TGTGCCAGCAGTCCCAGGACTAGCGGGGAGCTGTTTTTT. Filled out from reference TRBV28 and TRBJ2-2, the complete variable domain reads DVKVTQSSRYLVKRTGEKVFLECVQDMDHENMFWYRQDPGLGLRLIYFSYDVKMKEKGDIPEGYSVSREKKERFSLILESASTNQTSMYLCASSPRTSGELFFGEGSRLTVL.

This clonotype has a count of ten or more. The chain carries TRBV6-1 and TRBJ2-7; perhaps TRBD2 as D (6 bases). Germline lookup yields CDR1 MNHNS and CDR2 SASEGT. Trimming took 5 bases from V and 3 from J, leaving 14 bases between them. The CDR3 spans 14 residues. CDR3 DNA: TGTGCCAGCAGTTCTGCGGGAACGGACTACGAGCAGTACTTC. Translating gives CASSSAGTDYEQYF.

With regard to this clonotype: This may be a read error: a much more frequent sequence differs by one nucleotide. The J gene is TRBJ2-7, the V gene TRBV28, with TRBD2 identical over 8 bases. The CDR3 loop spans 15 amino acids. CDR1 is MDHEN, CDR2 SYDVKM, per germline. After removal of 8 bases from V and 3 bases from J, the junction contained 12 bases not matched to a gene. In DNA, the CDR3 is TGTGCCAGCCGTCCGGGGAGCGGGGGCATCTACGAGCAGTACTTC. It translates to CASRPGSGGIYEQYF.

CDR3 region: CASSPVVQETQYF. The CDR3 region has the DNA TGCGCCAGCAGCCCCGTGGTCCAAGAGACCCAGTACTTC. The rearrangement links TRBV5-1 to TRBJ2-5; D not certain. The germline gives CDR1 SGHRS, CDR2 YFSETQ. The V gene lost 4 bases and the J gene lost 1 base, with 8 bases spanning the gap. The CDR3 extends over 13 amino acids.

This chain connects TRBV12-3 or TRBV12-4 to TRBJ2-2; D perhaps matches TRBD2 (5 bases). The length of the CDR3 is 14 residues. V was cut by 8 bases and J by 4 bases, with 14 bases left in between. CDR3 sequence (DNA): TGTGCCAGCCCCAGTCTAGCTAGCACCGGGGAGCTGTTTTTT. Translated, it gives CASPSLASTGELFF.

This clonotype was seen at least ten times. The rearrangement uses TRBV28 and TRBJ2-7; 7 positions match TRBD2. V shed 2 bases, J shed 2 bases, and the junction held 6 bases outside the gene matches. This CDR3 is built from 15 residues. CDR1 is MDHEN and CDR2 is SYDVKM in the germline V gene. CDR3 in amino acids: CASSLVESGTYEQYF. CDR3 in DNA: TGTGCCAGCAGTTTAGTGGAGAGCGGGACCTACGAGCAGTACTTC.

This clonotype occurred a few times. This sequence joins TRBV27 and TRBJ1-2; 8 nucleotides agree with TRBD1. Trimming at V came to 3 bases and at J to 8 bases, leaving 8 bases not matched to a gene. The CDR3 has 14 amino acids. Germline-derived CDR1 and CDR2 are MNHEY and SMNVEV (reference sequence). The CDR3: CASSFLTGEGGYTF. The CDR3 region has the DNA TGTGCCAGCAGTTTTCTGACAGGGGAGGGAGGCTACACCTTC.

A note on this clonotype: It may be a read error: a sequence one base away is much more abundant. The chain combines TRBV9 with TRBJ2-1; 7 bases align to TRBD2. Per the germline V gene, CDR1 is SGDLS and CDR2 is YYNGEE. This CDR3 spans 15 amino acids. CDR3 loop: CASSGTKGSYKEQFF. The CDR3 region has the DNA TGCGCCAGCAGCGGGACCAAAGGCTCCTACAAAGAGCAGTTCTTC.

This clonotype was detected many times. This chain links TRBV12-3 or TRBV12-4 with TRBJ1-2, with a tentative D call TRBD1 (5 bases). The CDR3 has 13 amino acids. Trimming cost V 4 bases and J 2 bases, with 8 bases left between them. The CDR3 reads CASSSTVNYGYTF. CDR3 sequence (DNA): TGTGCCAGCAGTTCGACAGTAAACTATGGCTACACCTTC.

The chain has TRBV6-1 and TRBJ2-7; D unclear. Between the trimmed V and J ends, which lost 5 bases and 3 bases, there was a span of 17 bases. The CDR3 sequence is 15 residues long. Germline V gene sequence: CDR1 MNHNS, CDR2 SASEGT. The CDR3 nucleotides read TGTGCCAGCAGTTATAGTGTTGGGCATCACTACGAGCAGTACTTC. Protein sequence: CASSYSVGHHYEQYF.

Worth noting for this clonotype: This may arise from a read error, as a much more abundant clone is one base away. The V gene is TRBV20-1, the J gene TRBJ2-1, with 8 bases fitting TRBD1. Unmatched junction bases numbered 7, after V lost 5 bases and J lost 10 bases. Germline CDR1 and CDR2: DFQATT and SNEGSKA (reference sequence). The CDR3 consists of 12 residues. The CDR3 DNA follows: TGCAGTGCTCGACAGGGGATCGACGAGCAGTTCTTC. It yields the protein CSARQGIDEQFF.

The sample holds many counts of this clonotype. The rearrangement links TRBV12-3 or TRBV12-4 to TRBJ1-2; 8 bases match TRBD1. The junction had 6 bases not matched to a gene; V was cut back by 2 bases and J by 4 bases. The length of the CDR3 is 15 residues. The CDR3 nucleotides read TGTGCCAGCAGTTTATGGGGGGACAGGTTCTATGGCTACACCTTC. Translation: CASSLWGDRFYGYTF.

V usage is TRBV28 and J usage is TRBJ2-5; D uncertain. V lost 7 bases and J 1 base, leaving 16 bases between the germline ends. Germline CDR1 MDHEN, CDR2 SYDVKM. The CDR3 is 15 amino acids. This CDR3 reads CASTPRRHLQETQYF. CDR3 sequence (DNA): TGTGCCAGCACCCCCCGTAGACACCTCCAAGAGACCCAGTACTTC.

The genes are TRBV2 and TRBJ2-1; 8 bases are shared with TRBD1. V was clipped by 11 bases and J by 5 bases; unmatched bases: 11. CDR1 SNHLY and CDR2 FYNNEI come from the germline V gene. The CDR3 loop spans 14 amino acids. CDR3 DNA: TGTGCCCCCACGTCCGGGACAGGCAACAATGAGCAGTTCTTC. It specifies CAPTSGTGNNEQFF.

This clonotype has ten or more counts. A read error may account for a junction end that differs from germline. The V and J genes are TRBV5-1 and TRBJ2-7, with D tentatively TRBD1 or TRBD2 (6 bases each). This CDR3 is built from 13 residues. Germline assignment: CDR1 SGHRS and CDR2 YFSETQ. Written as DNA, the CDR3 is TGTGCCAGCAGTCCCACAGGGAGGTACGAGCAGTACTTC. Translation gives CASSPTGRYEQYF.

Only a few counts were recorded for this clonotype. V and J are TRBV9 and TRBJ1-5; D gene ambiguous. This CDR3 contains 15 residues. CDR1 and CDR2 from the germline V gene are SGDLS and YYNGEE. The ends were cut back, 3 bases at V and 0 bases at J, with 10 bases in the middle. The CDR3 loop reads CASSAGSNSNQPQHF. In DNA, the CDR3 is TGTGCCAGCAGCGCGGGATCAAATAGCAATCAGCCCCAGCATTTT. The whole variable domain, filled in from reference TRBV9 and TRBJ1-5, reads DSGVTQTPKHLITATGQRVTLRCSPRSGDLSVYWYQQSLDQGLQFLIQYYNGEERAKGNILERFSAQQFPDLHSELNLSSLELGDSALYFCASSAGSNSNQPQHFGDGTRLSIL.

The chain joins TRBV5-1 to TRBJ2-5; D might be TRBD2 (5 bases). The V gene's germline CDR1 is SGHRS and CDR2 YFSETQ. The CDR3 has 14 amino acids. Trimming cost V 4 bases and J 3 bases, with 13 bases left between them. As DNA, the CDR3 is TGCGCCAGCAGCCCTTCCGGACTCGAAGAGACCCAGTACTTC. It specifies CASSPSGLEETQYF.

This clonotype was recorded many times. V usage is TRBV28 and J usage is TRBJ1-4, with D unresolved. Per the germline V gene, CDR1 is MDHEN and CDR2 is SYDVKM. The CDR3 totals 14 residues. Trimming shortened V by 5 bases and J by 1 base, and 8 bases separated the two germline ends. The CDR3 sequence is CASSPLRTNEKLFF. In DNA form, the CDR3 reads TGTGCCAGCAGTCCGTTGAGAACTAATGAAAAACTGTTTTTT.

A remark on this clonotype: This may come from a read error, since a much larger clone is one base off. V and J are TRBV12-3 or TRBV12-4 and TRBJ1-2; D is perhaps TRBD1 (6 bases). The CDR3 runs to 16 residues. CDR3 amino acids: CASGFFYRAGGYGYTF. The CDR3 DNA sequence: TGTGCCAGCGGTTTTTTCTACAGGGCGGGAGGATATGGCTACACCTTC.

The chain couples TRBV28 to TRBJ2-4, with D possibly being TRBD1 (6 bases). Trimming removed 5 bases at V and 0 bases at J, with 20 bases between. The length of the CDR3 is 18 residues. CDR1 is MDHEN, CDR2 SYDVKM, per germline. In nucleotides, the CDR3 is TGTGCCAGCAGTCCCGAGAGGGGGAATCCGATAGCCAAAAACATTCAGTACTTC. It codes for CASSPERGNPIAKNIQYF. The full variable domain, completed using reference TRBV28 and TRBJ2-4, is DVKVTQSSRYLVKRTGEKVFLECVQDMDHENMFWYRQDPGLGLRLIYFSYDVKMKEKGDIPEGYSVSREKKERFSLILESASTNQTSMYLCASSPERGNPIAKNIQYFGAGTRLSVL.

V and J are TRBV24-1 and TRBJ2-1; the D call may be TRBD1 or TRBD2 (5 bases each). The CDR3 is 14 residues long. Between the trimmed V and J ends, which lost 4 bases and 8 bases, there was a span of 14 bases. From germline, CDR1 is KGHDR and CDR2 SFDVKD. The CDR3 is CATSEGVGIDEQFF. The CDR3 DNA is TGTGCCACCAGTGAGGGGGTAGGGATCGATGAGCAGTTCTTC.

This clonotype turned up a few times. This chain joins TRBV9 and TRBJ2-7, with TRBD1 matching 8 bases. Germline CDR1 is SGDLS and CDR2 is YYNGEE. The trim removed 4 bases at V and 3 bases at J, leaving 9 bases unmatched. This CDR3 contains 15 residues. CDR3 region: CASSPTRQGNYEQYF. CDR3 in DNA: TGTGCCAGCAGCCCGACCCGACAGGGGAACTACGAGCAGTACTTC.

This chain links TRBV7-9 with TRBJ2-7; weak D call: TRBD1 (6 bases). The CDR3 covers 17 residues. V lost 5 bases, J lost 0 bases, and 20 bases lay in between. Germline CDR1 is SEHNR and CDR2 is FQNEAQ (reference sequence). This chain's CDR3 is CASSLTGPGSISYEQYF. CDR3 nucleotide sequence: TGTGCCAGCAGCCTGACAGGACCGGGATCCATCTCCTACGAGCAGTACTTC.

This clonotype was seen ten or more times. The genes are TRBV20-1 and TRBJ2-3; 11 nucleotides agree with TRBD2. Germline CDR1 and CDR2: DFQATT and SNEGSKA (reference sequence). V was clipped by 0 bases and J by 0 bases; unmatched bases: 2. The CDR3 runs 16 residues. CDR3: CSARELAGESTDTQYF. CDR3 DNA sequence: TGCAGTGCTAGAGAACTAGCGGGAGAAAGCACAGATACGCAGTATTTT.

This clonotype was seen at least ten times. The chain couples TRBV7-9 to TRBJ2-1; 8 positions match TRBD2. The CDR3 is 17 residues long. Germline V gene sequence: CDR1 SEHNR, CDR2 FQNEAQ (reference sequence). Unmatched junction bases numbered 6, after V lost 2 bases and J lost 0 bases. DNA for the CDR3: TGTGCCAGCAGCTTATCCGGAAGCGGGAGCTCCTACAATGAGCAGTTCTTC. Translated: CASSLSGSGSSYNEQFF.

This clonotype was detected a few times. CDR3 protein: CSAEGQGISYEQYF. The CDR3, as DNA: TGCAGTGCGGAGGGACAGGGGATCTCCTACGAGCAGTACTTC. The chain links TRBV20-1 to TRBJ2-7; 10 bases map to TRBD1. V shed 6 bases, J shed 0 bases, and the junction held 5 bases outside the gene matches. The germline V gene has CDR1 DFQATT and CDR2 SNEGSKA (reference sequence). This CDR3 contains 14 residues.

Ten or more counts support this clonotype. V usage is TRBV13 and J usage is TRBJ2-5; TRBD2 matches 11 bases. After removal of 5 bases from V and 2 bases from J, the junction contained 4 bases not matched to a gene. Germline CDR1 and CDR2: PRHDT and FYEKMQ (reference sequence). The CDR3 has 15 amino acids. The CDR3 DNA follows: TGTGCCAGCAGCAGGGGACTAGCGGCTCAAGAGACCCAGTACTTC. It is translated as CASSRGLAAQETQYF.

The sample holds one count of this clonotype. The chain combines TRBV11-2 with TRBJ2-3; D is unclear. The germline CDR1 and CDR2 sequences are SGHAT and FQNNGV. This CDR3 region has 11 residues. Trimming took 5 bases from V and 7 from J, leaving 7 bases between them. DNA of the CDR3: TGTGCCAGCAGCCCGTGGAATACGCAGTATTTT. Translating gives CASSPWNTQYF.